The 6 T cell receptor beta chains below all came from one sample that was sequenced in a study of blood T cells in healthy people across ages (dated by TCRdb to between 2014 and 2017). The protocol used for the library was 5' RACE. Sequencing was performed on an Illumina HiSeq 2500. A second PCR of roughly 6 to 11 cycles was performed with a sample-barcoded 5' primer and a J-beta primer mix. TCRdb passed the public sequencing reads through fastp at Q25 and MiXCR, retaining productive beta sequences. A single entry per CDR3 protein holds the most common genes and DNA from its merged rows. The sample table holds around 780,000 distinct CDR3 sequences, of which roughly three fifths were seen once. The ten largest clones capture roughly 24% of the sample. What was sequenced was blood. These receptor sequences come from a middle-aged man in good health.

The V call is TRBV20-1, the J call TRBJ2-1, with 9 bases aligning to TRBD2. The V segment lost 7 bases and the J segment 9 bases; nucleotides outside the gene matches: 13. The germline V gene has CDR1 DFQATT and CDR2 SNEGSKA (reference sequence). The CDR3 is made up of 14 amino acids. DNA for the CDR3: TGCAGTGGAAAAGAGCGGGGGGTGAGGAGTGAGCAGTTCTTC. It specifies CSGKERGVRSEQFF.

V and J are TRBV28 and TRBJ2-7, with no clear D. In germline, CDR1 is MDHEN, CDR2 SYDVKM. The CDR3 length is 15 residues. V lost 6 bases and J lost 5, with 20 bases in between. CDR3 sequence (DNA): TGTGCCAGCAGCAAGCCGGCGTCCCGGGCGCACGAGCAGTACTTC. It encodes CASSKPASRAHEQYF.

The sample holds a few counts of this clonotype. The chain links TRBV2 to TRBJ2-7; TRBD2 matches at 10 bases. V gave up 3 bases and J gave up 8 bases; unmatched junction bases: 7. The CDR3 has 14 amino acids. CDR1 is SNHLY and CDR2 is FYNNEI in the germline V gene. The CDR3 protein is CASSERAGGPKQYF. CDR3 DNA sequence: TGTGCCAGCAGTGAGCGAGCGGGAGGGCCCAAGCAGTACTTC.

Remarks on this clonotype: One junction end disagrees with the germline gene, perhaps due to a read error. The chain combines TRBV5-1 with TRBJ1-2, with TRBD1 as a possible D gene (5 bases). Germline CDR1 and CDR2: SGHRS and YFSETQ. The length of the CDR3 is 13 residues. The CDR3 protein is CASSTGLPRGYTF. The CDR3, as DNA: TGCGCTAGCAGCACGGGACTCCCGAGAGGCTACACCTTC.

CDR3 bases: TGTGCCAGCAGCTCTACAGAAACCTACGAGCAGTACTTC. Encoded protein: CASSSTETYEQYF. V usage is TRBV7-9 and J usage is TRBJ2-7; D is unresolved. Trimming took 4 bases from V and 2 from J, leaving 9 bases between them. Germline V lookup: CDR1 SEHNR, CDR2 FQNEAQ (reference sequence). This CDR3 is 13 amino acids long.

The CDR3 spells CASSLERGNEQFF. In nucleotides, the CDR3 is TGTGCCAGCTCACTCGAGAGGGGCAATGAGCAGTTCTTC. The chain combines TRBV18 with TRBJ2-1; D is perhaps TRBD1 or TRBD2 (5 bases each). The CDR3 contains 13 residues. Per germline, CDR1 KGHSH and CDR2 LQKENI. V was shortened by 4 bases and J by 6 bases, with 10 bases between the two germline ends.